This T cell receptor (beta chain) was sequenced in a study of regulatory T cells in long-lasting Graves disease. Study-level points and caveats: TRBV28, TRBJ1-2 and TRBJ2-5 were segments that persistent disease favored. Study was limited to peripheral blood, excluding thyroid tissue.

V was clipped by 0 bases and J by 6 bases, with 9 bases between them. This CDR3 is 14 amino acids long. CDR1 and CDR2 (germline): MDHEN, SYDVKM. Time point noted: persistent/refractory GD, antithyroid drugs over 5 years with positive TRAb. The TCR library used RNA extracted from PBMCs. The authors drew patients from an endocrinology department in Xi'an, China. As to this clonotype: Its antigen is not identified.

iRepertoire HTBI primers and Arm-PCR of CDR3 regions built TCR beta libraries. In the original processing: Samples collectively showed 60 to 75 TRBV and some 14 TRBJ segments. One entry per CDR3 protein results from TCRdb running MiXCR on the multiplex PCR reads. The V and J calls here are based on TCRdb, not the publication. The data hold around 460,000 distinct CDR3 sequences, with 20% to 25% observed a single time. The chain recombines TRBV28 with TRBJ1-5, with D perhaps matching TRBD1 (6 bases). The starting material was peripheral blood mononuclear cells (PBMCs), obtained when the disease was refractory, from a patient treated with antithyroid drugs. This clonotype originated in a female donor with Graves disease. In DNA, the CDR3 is TGTGCCAGCAGTTTATGGCAGGGGTCTCAGCCCCAGCATTTT. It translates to CASSLWQGSQPQHF.